These T cell receptor beta chains were read from a single sample in a study of graft-versus-host responses after intestinal transplantation. The data were produced by immunoSEQ multiplex PCR, yet TCRdb's version contains in-frame clones alone and is incomplete. The table has 30,000 to 45,000 clones, about four fifths seen once. Sequenced here: PBMCs, sampled approximately 1,000 days after transplant. These receptor sequences come from a human patient who received an intestinal transplant, so some T cells may come from the graft donor. Each CDR3 is given with its conserved first and last residue. D genes are given only for firm matches. Only part of the rows carry a size: once, few, many, or a class if the clone is expanded.

cdr3_length: 17; d_call: TRBD2; v_call: TRBV28; j_call: TRBJ2-5; clone_size: -; cdr3_nt: TGTGCCAGCAGTCCCACTAGCGGGAGGGGGTACCAAGAGACCCAGTACTTC; cdr3_aa: CASSPTSGRGYQETQYF
cdr3_length: 14; d_call: -; v_call: TRBV27; j_call: TRBJ2-2; clone_size: -; cdr3_nt: TGTGCCAGCAGTTTTAGGGCGTCCACCGGGGAGCTGTTTTTT; cdr3_aa: CASSFRASTGELFF
cdr3_length: 13; d_call: -; v_call: TRBV7-9; j_call: TRBJ2-7; clone_size: -; cdr3_nt: TGTGCCAGCAATTTTGGGAGCTCCTACGAGCAGTACTTC; cdr3_aa: CASNFGSSYEQYF
cdr3_length: 11; d_call: -; v_call: TRBV20-1; j_call: TRBJ1-2; clone_size: -; cdr3_nt: TGCAGTGCTAGAGACATTTATGGCTACACCTTC; cdr3_aa: CSARDIYGYTF
cdr3_length: 15; d_call: -; v_call: TRBV4-2; j_call: TRBJ1-5; clone_size: -; cdr3_nt: TGTGCCAGCAGCCAAGATTCGGCGGCGCATCAGCCCCAGCATTTT; cdr3_aa: CASSQDSAAHQPQHF
cdr3_length: 17; d_call: TRBD1; v_call: TRBV5-5; j_call: TRBJ2-2; clone_size: -; cdr3_nt: TGTGCCAGCAGCTTGGACCCGGGACAGGGAAACACCGGGGAGCTGTTTTTT; cdr3_aa: CASSLDPGQGNTGELFF
cdr3_length: 15; d_call: -; v_call: TRBV5-1; j_call: TRBJ2-5; clone_size: -; cdr3_nt: TGCGCCAGCAAGACAGCCGGGACTTTTGGCGAGACCCAGTACTTC; cdr3_aa: CASKTAGTFGETQYF
cdr3_length: 15; d_call: -; v_call: TRBV7-3; j_call: TRBJ2-5; clone_size: -; cdr3_nt: TGTGCCAGCAGCTTACAAGGACAGTTCCAAGAGACCCAGTACTTC; cdr3_aa: CASSLQGQFQETQYF
cdr3_length: 17; d_call: -; v_call: TRBV28; j_call: TRBJ2-7; clone_size: -; cdr3_nt: TGTGCCAGCAGTTTCCCCCCGAGCAATCCCTACTCCTACGAGCAGTACTTC; cdr3_aa: CASSFPPSNPYSYEQYF
cdr3_length: 17; d_call: -; v_call: TRBV5-4; j_call: TRBJ2-6; clone_size: few; cdr3_nt: TGTGCCAGCAGCCCTTCAGCCCTCATCTCTGGGGCCAACGTCCTGACTTTC; cdr3_aa: CASSPSALISGANVLTF
cdr3_length: 15; d_call: TRBD2; v_call: TRBV6-1; j_call: TRBJ2-3; clone_size: few; cdr3_nt: TGTGCCAGCAACCTCCTAGCGGGAAGCACAGATACGCAGTATTTT; cdr3_aa: CASNLLAGSTDTQYF
cdr3_length: 16; d_call: TRBD2; v_call: TRBV9; j_call: TRBJ2-1; clone_size: -; cdr3_nt: TGTGCCAGCAGCCCTAGCGGGGGCCTCTCCTACAATGAGCAGTTCTTC; cdr3_aa: CASSPSGGLSYNEQFF
cdr3_length: 14; d_call: TRBD1; v_call: TRBV2; j_call: TRBJ2-7; clone_size: -; cdr3_nt: TGTGCCAGCAGTTCCGGGACAGGATTAAACGAGCAGTACTTC; cdr3_aa: CASSSGTGLNEQYF
cdr3_length: 14; d_call: TRBD1; v_call: TRBV5-6; j_call: TRBJ2-3; clone_size: -; cdr3_nt: TGTGCCAGCAGCTTCGACAGGGCGACAGATACGCAGTATTTT; cdr3_aa: CASSFDRATDTQYF
cdr3_length: 13; d_call: -; v_call: TRBV19; j_call: TRBJ1-1; clone_size: -; cdr3_nt: TGTGCCAGTAGTGTGCCGGGGGGCGCTGAAGCTTTCTTT; cdr3_aa: CASSVPGGAEAFF
cdr3_length: 17; d_call: TRBD1; v_call: TRBV6-1; j_call: TRBJ2-3; clone_size: -; cdr3_nt: TGTGCCAGCAGTGATCCCCGGGACAGGGGTAACACAGATACGCAGTATTTT; cdr3_aa: CASSDPRDRGNTDTQYF
cdr3_length: 13; d_call: TRBD1; v_call: TRBV5-5; j_call: TRBJ1-1; clone_size: once; cdr3_nt: TGTGCCACCTCGACAGGGCACAACACTGAAGCTTTCTTT; cdr3_aa: CATSTGHNTEAFF
cdr3_length: 14; d_call: -; v_call: TRBV6-4; j_call: TRBJ2-1; clone_size: few; cdr3_nt: TGTGCCAGCAGTGACTCGGGGGGCTACAATGAGCAGTTCTTC; cdr3_aa: CASSDSGGYNEQFF
cdr3_length: 14; d_call: TRBD1; v_call: TRBV28; j_call: TRBJ1-2; clone_size: -; cdr3_nt: TGTGCCAGCAACACTCGACAGGGTAACTATGGCTACACCTTC; cdr3_aa: CASNTRQGNYGYTF
cdr3_length: 18; d_call: -; v_call: TRBV15; j_call: TRBJ2-1; clone_size: -; cdr3_nt: TGTGCCACCAGCAGAGACAGGTGGCGGGGTCACTCCTACAATGAGCAGTTCTTC; cdr3_aa: CATSRDRWRGHSYNEQFF
cdr3_length: 15; d_call: -; v_call: TRBV27; j_call: TRBJ2-1; clone_size: -; cdr3_nt: TGTGCCAGCAGTTTAGCCCGGGGTAATACGAATGAGCAGTTCTTC; cdr3_aa: CASSLARGNTNEQFF
cdr3_length: 16; d_call: -; v_call: TRBV29-1; j_call: TRBJ1-2; clone_size: few; cdr3_nt: TGCAGCGCCCGGGGGGGGAATTTACAGGGAGACTATGGCTACACCTTC; cdr3_aa: CSARGGNLQGDYGYTF
cdr3_length: 13; d_call: -; v_call: TRBV9; j_call: TRBJ1-2; clone_size: -; cdr3_nt: TGTGCCAGCAGCGTAGGACGGAGAGATGGCTACACCTTC; cdr3_aa: CASSVGRRDGYTF
cdr3_length: 14; d_call: -; v_call: TRBV5-1; j_call: TRBJ2-3; clone_size: -; cdr3_nt: TGCGCCAGCAGCTCTCAGGGCACGGGGGATACGCAGTATTTT; cdr3_aa: CASSSQGTGDTQYF
cdr3_length: 13; d_call: -; v_call: TRBV19; j_call: TRBJ1-2; clone_size: -; cdr3_nt: TGTGCCAGTAGTAAGGGCGTAACCTATGGCTACACCTTC; cdr3_aa: CASSKGVTYGYTF
cdr3_length: 17; d_call: TRBD2; v_call: TRBV5-1; j_call: TRBJ2-3; clone_size: -; cdr3_nt: TGCGCCAGCAGCCCGAGCGCTAGCGGGAGGGCCTCAGATACGCAGTATTTT; cdr3_aa: CASSPSASGRASDTQYF
cdr3_length: 15; d_call: TRBD2; v_call: TRBV5-1; j_call: TRBJ2-1; clone_size: -; cdr3_nt: TGCGCCAGCAGCTTGTCTAGCGGGGCATACAATGAGCAGTTCTTC; cdr3_aa: CASSLSSGAYNEQFF
cdr3_length: 12; d_call: -; v_call: TRBV7-8; j_call: TRBJ2-7; clone_size: -; cdr3_nt: TGTGCCAGCAGCCCCGGGGCGGGGGCGCAGTACTTC; cdr3_aa: CASSPGAGAQYF
cdr3_length: 15; d_call: TRBD2; v_call: TRBV28; j_call: TRBJ2-7; clone_size: -; cdr3_nt: TGTGCCAGCAGCCCCGGGGGGGCGGGAGCCTACGAGCAGTACTTC; cdr3_aa: CASSPGGAGAYEQYF
cdr3_length: 15; d_call: -; v_call: TRBV7-3; j_call: TRBJ2-7; clone_size: -; cdr3_nt: TGTGCCAGCAGCTTGTATCCGGGGGCCCATTACGAGCAGTACTTC; cdr3_aa: CASSLYPGAHYEQYF